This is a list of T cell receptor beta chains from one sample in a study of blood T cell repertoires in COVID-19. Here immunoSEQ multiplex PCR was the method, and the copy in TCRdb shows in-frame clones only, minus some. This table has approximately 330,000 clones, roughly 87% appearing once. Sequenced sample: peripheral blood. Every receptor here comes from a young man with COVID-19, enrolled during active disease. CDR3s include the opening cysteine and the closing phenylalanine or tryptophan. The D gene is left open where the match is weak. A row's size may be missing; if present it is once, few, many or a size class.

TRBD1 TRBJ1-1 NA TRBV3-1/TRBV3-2 TGTGCCAGCAGCCAAGTACAGGGGGCGCGAGGGACTGAAGCTTTCTTT CASSQVQGARGTEAFF
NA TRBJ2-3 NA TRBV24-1 TGTGCCACCAGCACCACAGGGGATACGCAGTATTTT CATSTTGDTQYF
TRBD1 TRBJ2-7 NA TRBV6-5 TGTGCCACCCAGACAGGGACCTCGGGTGAGCAGTACTTC CATQTGTSGEQYF
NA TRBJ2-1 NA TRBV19 TGTGCCAGTAGGTTACGGACTTATGGTGACAATGAGCAGTTCTTC CASRLRTYGDNEQFF
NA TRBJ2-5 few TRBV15 TGTGCCACCAGCAGAGGGCCCAGTCAAGAGACCCAGTACTTC CATSRGPSQETQYF
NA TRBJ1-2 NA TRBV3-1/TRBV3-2 TGTGCCAGCAGCCAAGAGCCCGACAGGAGCTATGGCTACACCTTC CASSQEPDRSYGYTF
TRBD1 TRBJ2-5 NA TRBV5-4 TGTGCCAGCAGCCCTGGACAGGGCTTCCAAGAGACCCAGTACTTC CASSPGQGFQETQYF
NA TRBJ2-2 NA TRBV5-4 TGTGCCAGCAGTCGCGGACTTATCGCGAACACCGGGGAGCTGTTTTTT CASSRGLIANTGELFF
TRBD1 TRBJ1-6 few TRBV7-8 TGTGCCAGCAGCTTAGCTGGGACAGGGAGTTCACCCCTCCACTTT CASSLAGTGSSPLHF
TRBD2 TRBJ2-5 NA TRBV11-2 TGTGCCAGCGGACTAGCGAGAGTCCAAGAGACCCAGTACTTC CASGLARVQETQYF
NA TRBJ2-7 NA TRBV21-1 TGTGCCAGCAGCAAAGTAGATATTGGCGGGAGGGGCTACGAGCAGTACTTC CASSKVDIGGRGYEQYF
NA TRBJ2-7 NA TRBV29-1 TGCAGCGTTGAAAACAGTTTTACCTACGAGCAGTACTTC CSVENSFTYEQYF
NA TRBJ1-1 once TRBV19 TGTGCCAGTAGTACAGGGGTTTTTTCTCAAACTGAAGCTTTCTTT CASSTGVFSQTEAFF
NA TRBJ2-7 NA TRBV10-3 TGTGCCACCTTTGAGGTCAACGAGCAGTACTTC CATFEVNEQYF
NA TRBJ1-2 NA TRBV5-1 TGCGCCAGCAGCTCGACTCCAGGGGCGAGTGGTAGTGGCTACACCTTC CASSSTPGASGSGYTF
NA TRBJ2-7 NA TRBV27 TGTGCCAGCAGTTTCTCGGCCGGGGTAAGGTCCTACGAGCAGTACTTC CASSFSAGVRSYEQYF
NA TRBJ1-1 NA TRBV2 TGTGCCAGCACCAAAAGACACATGAACACTGAAGCTTTCTTT CASTKRHMNTEAFF
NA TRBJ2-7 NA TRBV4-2 TGTGCCAGCAGCCCGTGGGGCAGGGGTCTCTACGAGCAGTACTTC CASSPWGRGLYEQYF
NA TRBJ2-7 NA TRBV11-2 TGTGCCAGCAGCTTAGATTGGGCGGGCTCTCCCTACGAGCAGTACTTC CASSLDWAGSPYEQYF
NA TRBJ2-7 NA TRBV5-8 TGTGCCAGCAGCTCGCTAATTACGCTTGGGGGCAGGGTGGCCTACGAGCAGTACTTC CASSSLITLGGRVAYEQYF
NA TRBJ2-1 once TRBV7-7 TGTGCCAGCAGCTTAGGGACAATCCTTTGGGATGAGCAGTTCTTC CASSLGTILWDEQFF
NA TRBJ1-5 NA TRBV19 TGTGCCAGTAGTATTAGGGGGGGAGGTCAGCCCCAGCATTTT CASSIRGGGQPQHF
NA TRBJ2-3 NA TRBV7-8 TGTGCCAGCAGCCTCAGGGGAAGCTCTAGCACAGATACGCAGTATTTT CASSLRGSSSTDTQYF
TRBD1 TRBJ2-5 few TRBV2 TGTGCCAGCAGTGAACCGAGACAGGGAGAGACCCAGTACTTC CASSEPRQGETQYF
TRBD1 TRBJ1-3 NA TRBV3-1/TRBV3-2 TGTGCCAGCAGCCATGTTAGTACTGACAGGGGGCAAACCTCTGGAAACACCATATATTTT CASSHVSTDRGQTSGNTIYF
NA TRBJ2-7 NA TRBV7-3 TGTGCCAGCAGCCCCGGTCCCCCGAGTGCCGAGCAGTACTTC CASSPGPPSAEQYF
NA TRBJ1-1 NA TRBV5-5 TGTGCCAGCAGCTGGGGGGGAACCACAGCAAACACTGAAGCTTTCTTT CASSWGGTTANTEAFF
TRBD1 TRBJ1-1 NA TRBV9 TGTGCCAGCAGCGTAGAGCGAAACAGGGGTAACACTGAAGCTTTCTTT CASSVERNRGNTEAFF
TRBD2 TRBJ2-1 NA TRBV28 TGTGCCAGCAGTTTATCTAGCGGGAAGATCAATGAGCAGTTCTTC CASSLSSGKINEQFF